Below, 8 T cell receptor beta chains from the same sample are listed, as sequenced in a study of OX40 agonist ivuxolimab in advanced cancers. Produced via immunoSEQ multiplex PCR; TCRdb's table is partial and in-frame only. The data contain some 37,000 clones, less than 85% of them singletons. The material sequenced was CD4+ or CD8+ T cells sorted from blood, taken in a trial of the OX40 agonist ivuxolimab. The receptors stem from an adult with an advanced solid tumor such as melanoma, head and neck, liver or kidney cancer.

Comment on this clone: Other nucleotide sequences from this sample produce the same CDR3. This chain links TRBV20-1 with TRBJ2-7, with 7 nucleotides matching TRBD1. V lost 3 bases, J lost 4 bases, and 0 bases stayed unmatched. The CDR3 length is 11 residues. Germline loops: CDR1 DFQATT, CDR2 SNEGSKA (reference sequence). The CDR3 DNA reads as TGCAGTGCTAGCAGGGGGTACGAGCAGTACTTC. Translating it yields CSASRGYEQYF.

V is TRBV4-3 and J is TRBJ2-7; D is perhaps TRBD1 (6 bases). Per germline, CDR1 LGHNA and CDR2 YSLEER. The CDR3 is 15 amino acids. The ends were cut back, 0 bases at V and 4 bases at J, with 13 bases in the middle. The CDR3 DNA reads as TGCGCCAGCAGCCAAGAGGGCCTTAGGGGGTACGAGCAGTACTTC. Encoded protein: CASSQEGLRGYEQYF.

The V gene is TRBV7-2, the J gene TRBJ2-7; no clear D gene. Germline V gene data show CDR1 as SGHTA and CDR2 as FQGNSA. There are 12 residues in the CDR3. V lost 6 bases, J lost 9 bases, and 15 bases lay in between. The CDR3 bases are TGTGCCAGCAGGTCTAACGGGCCGGGGCAGTACTTC. Protein product: CASRSNGPGQYF.

This chain links TRBV6-5 with TRBJ1-1; 10 nucleotides line up with TRBD1. There are 14 residues in the CDR3. J lost 5 bases, V lost 6 bases, and 6 bases had no gene match. Germline CDR1 MNHEY, CDR2 SVGAGI. CDR3: CASRNRDRGTEAFF. Here the CDR3 DNA reads TGTGCCAGCAGGAACCGGGACAGGGGAACTGAAGCTTTCTTT.

A note on this clone: Other DNA sequences in the sample encode the same CDR3. The V call is TRBV5-1, the J call TRBJ2-7, with D perhaps TRBD2 (7 bases). The V gene's germline CDR1 is SGHRS and CDR2 YFSETQ. Trimming cost V 0 bases and J 7 bases, with 14 bases left between them. The CDR3 loop spans 14 amino acids. CDR3 amino acids: CASSLGGGSGEQYF. The CDR3 region has the DNA TGCGCCAGCAGCTTGGGGGGGGGCTCGGGGGAGCAGTACTTC. Together with reference TRBV5-1 and TRBJ2-7, the CDR3 gives the full variable domain: KAGVTQTPRYLIKTRGQQVTLSCSPISGHRSVSWYQQTPGQGLQFLFEYFSETQRNKGNFPGRFSGRQFSNSRSEMNVSTLELGDSALYLCASSLGGGSGEQYFGPGTRLTVT.

By share of the sample, this clone is medium-sized. The chain joins TRBV6-5 to TRBJ1-2, with D possibly TRBD1 on 5 matching bases. The germline CDR1 and CDR2 sequences are MNHEY and SVGAGI. V lost 0 bases, J lost 4 bases, and 12 bases lay in between. The CDR3 covers 15 residues. In nucleotides, the CDR3 is TGTGCCAGCAGTTACTCGAACGAGGGGCGCTATGGCTACACCTTC. Translating it yields CASSYSNEGRYGYTF.

The chain joins TRBV2 to TRBJ1-4; D call uncertain. The CDR3 covers 12 residues. Trimming shortened V by 9 bases and J by 7 bases, and 12 bases separated the two germline ends. CDR1 is SNHLY and CDR2 is FYNNEI in the germline V gene. The CDR3 here is CASRGLGEKLFF. The CDR3 DNA follows: TGTGCCAGTAGAGGCTTAGGTGAAAAACTGTTTTTT.

The chain uses TRBV6-6 and TRBJ1-2; the D is unclear. The germline V and J ends were trimmed by 5 bases and 2 bases, with 15 bases remaining between them. Germline lookup yields CDR1 MNHNY and CDR2 SVGAGI (reference sequence). The CDR3 covers 15 residues. The CDR3 DNA reads TGTGCCAGCAGTCCGACGAGTGGCAGCAACTATGGCTACACCTTC. Protein: CASSPTSGSNYGYTF.